One T cell receptor (beta chain) is described in this entry. Its binding antigen is unknown. Per-nucleotide qualities are absent, and no much larger clonotype sits a single base away. The sample is drawn from a study of Graves' ophthalmopathy and Graves' hyperthyroidism (dated by TCRdb to the late 2010s). For the study in its entirety: Peripheral blood was collected at initial diagnosis, before any treatment. In roughly 6 hyperthyroidism patients, T-cell repertoires of thyroid tissue and blood were compared. Once sampling was done, hyperthyroidism patients were given methimazole at a starting dose of 30 mg daily, while ophthalmopathy patients were given high-dose intravenous methylprednisolone. For training and testing, the 100 or so patients in the discovery cohort were randomly divided in a 7:3 ratio. To explore V-J signatures that separate ophthalmopathy from hyperthyroidism, a discovery set of approximately 100 patients was enrolled, consisting of approximately 45 with ophthalmopathy and 55 to 65 with stable hyperthyroidism. An independent validation cohort comprised roughly 20 hyperthyroidism patients and roughly 15 patients who later progressed from hyperthyroidism to ophthalmopathy. TCR beta repertoire signatures were used to distinguish Graves' ophthalmopathy from Graves' hyperthyroidism and to predict progression to ophthalmopathy. In total, approximately 140 blood samples were TCR-sequenced: 40 to 45 ophthalmopathy, some 75 hyperthyroidism and some 17 hyperthyroidism-to-ophthalmopathy patients. What the work shows at the level of the full study, not this receptor alone: In cross-validation, the 13-signature model distinguished ophthalmopathy from stable hyperthyroidism with just over 85% sensitivity and around 83% specificity, while in the test set the corresponding values were 80% and 75%. Sample size was not predetermined statistically, and investigators were not blinded to group allocation. Among expanded thyroid clonotypes with frequency above 0.001, most also showed up in blood, which suggests that blood repertoires may reflect the thyroid immune response. In validation, the model predicted ophthalmopathy progression with about 70% sensitivity and roughly 72% specificity; around twelve predicted patients were CT-confirmed with GO in a median of around 6.5 months.

For repertoire sequencing, TCR beta CDR3 regions were amplified from RNA transcripts. The first round was an RT-PCR using HTBI primers with the Qiagen OneStep RT-PCR kit, and this first round was followed by a second-round multiplex PCR, then size selection and purification. Sequencing of the libraries was carried out on an Illumina HiSeq2000 in paired-end mode with 100 bp reads. Processing in the source paper ran as follows. SOAPnuke was used for read processing, and reads with adapters, uncalled bases, a mean Phred below 15, or no exact constant-primer or identifier match were discarded. COPE v1.2.5 was used to merge high-quality paired reads. Each unique nucleotide sequence was treated as a clonotype, and MiTCR v1.1 was used to align the clonotypes to the IMGT TRB V, D and J references. Only V-J combinations with frequency above 0.0001 were analysed, covering 99% to 99.2% of repertoires. For each V-J combination, a TCR clonal expansion and chaos score was defined as F50 clonal expansion divided by the chaos observed in the TCRdist matrix. Welch's t-statistics and random forest were used to narrow the features down to around 12 V-J combinations, which were then fed into a naive Bayes classifier. The Morisita-Horn index was used to measure how similar the thyroid and blood repertoires were. The public reads were quality trimmed at Q25 with fastp and then assembled into clones with MiXCR by TCRdb, keeping productive beta chains. Identical CDR3 proteins give one entry, which carries the most common genes and DNA. TCRdb, not the authors, supplied the V and J calls. The sample records hundreds of thousands of distinct CDR3 sequences, 20% to 25% of which are singletons. The top ten clonotypes cover around 3% of the sample.

Hyperthyroidism was defined as stable when no progression to ophthalmopathy occurred within 18 months of follow-up. The hyperthyroidism patients were 18 to 65 years old and newly diagnosed, with a disease duration of less than 2 months. Anyone with other autoimmune diseases, uncontrolled infections, pregnancy or lactation was excluded from the study. Clinical symptoms, serum thyroxine, TRAb, thyroid ultrasound and orbital computed tomography were used for diagnosis. Ficoll-Paque density gradient centrifugation was used to isolate PBMCs from around 9.1 ml of fresh peripheral blood. Trizol reagent was used to extract the total RNA, and its quality was then checked on an Agilent 2100 Bioanalyzer. The receptor was derived from a young woman with stable Graves' hyperthyroidism. Donor details come from another sample of the same person, matched by shared clones. The sample was peripheral blood.

The base sequence is TGTGCCAGCAGTTTGTTTCCGGGACAGGGCCACACTGAAGCTTTCTTT. It is translated as CASSLFPGQGHTEAFF. The chain is encoded by TRBV12-3 or TRBV12-4 joined to TRBJ1-1, and 9 junctional nucleotides match TRBD1. The CDR3 numbers 16 residues from cysteine through phenylalanine. The only DNA kept is the CDR3, 48 bases in frame from the first base. Trimming leaves V shorter by 3 bases and J shorter by 3 bases, with the junction holding 8 bases beyond the gene matches.